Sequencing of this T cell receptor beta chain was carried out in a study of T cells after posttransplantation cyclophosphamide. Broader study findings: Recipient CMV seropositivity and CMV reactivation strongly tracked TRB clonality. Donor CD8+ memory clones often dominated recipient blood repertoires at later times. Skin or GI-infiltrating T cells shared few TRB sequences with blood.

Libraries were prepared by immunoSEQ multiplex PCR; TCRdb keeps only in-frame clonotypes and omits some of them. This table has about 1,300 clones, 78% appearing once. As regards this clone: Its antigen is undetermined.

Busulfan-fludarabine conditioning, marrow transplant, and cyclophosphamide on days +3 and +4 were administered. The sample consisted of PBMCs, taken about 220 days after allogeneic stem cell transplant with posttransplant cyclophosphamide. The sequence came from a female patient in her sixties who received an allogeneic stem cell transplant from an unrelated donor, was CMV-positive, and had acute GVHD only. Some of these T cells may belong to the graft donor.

In nucleotides, the CDR3 is TGTGCCAGCAGTTTAGGACAGGAAAATTCACCCCTCCACTTT. This gives the protein CASSLGQENSPLHF. The genes are TRBV5-4 and TRBJ1-6, with 7 bases that match TRBD1. V lost 5 bases, J lost 7 bases, and 6 bases stayed unmatched. This CDR3 spans 14 amino acids. In germline, CDR1 is SGHNT, CDR2 YYREEE (reference sequence).